The 28 T cell receptor beta chains in this list originate from one sample, sequenced in a study of graft-versus-host responses after intestinal transplantation. Generated by immunoSEQ multiplex PCR, the TCRdb table keeps only in-frame clones and is missing some. The sample yields some 79,000 clones, less than 90% seen once. These receptors' targets are unknown. The material was unstimulated CD4+ T cells sorted from spleen or lymph node cells, obtained before intestinal transplant. Source of these receptors: a human donor who received an intestinal transplant.

The chain joins TRBV6-4 to TRBJ2-1, with 8 bases identical to TRBD2. Germline V lookup: CDR1 MRHNA, CDR2 SNTAGT. The CDR3 extends over 14 amino acids. With V trimmed by 4 bases and J by 1 base, 0 bases remained unmatched. The CDR3 coding sequence is TGTGCCAGCAGTGCGGGGGGGTCCTACAATGAGCAGTTCTTC. Translating it yields CASSAGGSYNEQFF.

This clone came up once. This chain joins TRBV5-1 and TRBJ2-1; TRBD2 is a possible D gene (5 bases). Germline CDR1 reads SGHRS; CDR2 reads YFSETQ. This CDR3 region has 15 residues. V was shortened by 3 bases and J by 7 bases, with 17 bases between the two germline ends. CDR3 in DNA: TGCGCCAGCAGCTCGGAGGCGAACGGATGGAATGAGCAGTTCTTC. It codes for CASSSEANGWNEQFF.

There are a few counts of this clone. The chain links TRBV28 to TRBJ1-4; 10 bases are a match to TRBD1. Germline values: CDR1 MDHEN, CDR2 SYDVKM. The V segment lost 4 bases and the J segment 8 bases; nucleotides outside the gene matches: 10. The CDR3 length is 16 residues. In nucleotides, the CDR3 is TGTGCCAGCAGTTACGGCCCCGGACAGGGGGAGGAAAAACTGTTTTTT. Protein product: CASSYGPGQGEEKLFF. Combining the CDR3 with reference TRBV28 and TRBJ1-4 gives the whole variable domain DVKVTQSSRYLVKRTGEKVFLECVQDMDHENMFWYRQDPGLGLRLIYFSYDVKMKEKGDIPEGYSVSREKKERFSLILESASTNQTSMYLCASSYGPGQGEEKLFFGSGTQLSVL.

The chain uses TRBV11-1 and TRBJ1-2; D call uncertain. Germline CDR1 is SGHAT and CDR2 is FQDESV (reference sequence). This CDR3 is built from 13 residues. Trimming pared 2 bases from V and 2 bases from J, leaving 6 bases between. CDR3 DNA: TGTGCCAGCAGCTTACCGGGGAACTATGGCTACACCTTC. As protein: CASSLPGNYGYTF.

The chain recombines TRBV6-5 with TRBJ2-7; D is unclear. The germline V gene has CDR1 MNHEY and CDR2 SVGAGI. CDR3 size: 13 residues. The ends were cut back, 4 bases at V and 2 bases at J, with 9 bases in the middle. CDR3 coding DNA: TGTGCCAGCAGTTTGGCCTTTACCTACGAGCAGTACTTC. Amino acid sequence: CASSLAFTYEQYF.

The chain has TRBV5-4 and TRBJ2-7, with 13 nucleotides matching TRBD2. After removal of 5 bases from V and 4 bases from J, the junction contained 6 bases not matched to a gene. CDR1 SGHNT and CDR2 YYREEE come from the germline V gene (reference sequence). The CDR3 is made up of 15 amino acids. CDR3 amino acids: CASSRGLAGEYEQYF. In DNA form, the CDR3 reads TGTGCCAGCAGTCGCGGACTAGCGGGAGAATACGAGCAGTACTTC.

This clone was recorded only once. The chain has TRBV5-6 and TRBJ1-3, with 8 bases aligning to TRBD1. This CDR3 is built from 14 residues. Germline lookup yields CDR1 SGHDT and CDR2 YYEEEE. V gave up 2 bases and J gave up 4 bases; unmatched junction bases: 2. Written as DNA, the CDR3 is TGTGCCAGCAGCTTTGACAGGGGAGGAAACACCATATATTTT. This encodes CASSFDRGGNTIYF.

The chain has TRBV11-2 and TRBJ2-1; TRBD2 agrees at 9 bases. Germline V gives CDR1 SGHAT, CDR2 FQNNGV. With 1 base clipped from V and 5 bases from J, the junction kept 6 bases outside the gene matches. CDR3 length equals 16 residues. The CDR3 coding sequence is TGTGCCAGCAGCTTAGTGGCGCTAGCGGGGAACAATGAGCAGTTCTTC. Its translation is CASSLVALAGNNEQFF.

This rearrangement joins TRBV2 to TRBJ2-7; possible D gene TRBD1, 7 bases. Germline V lookup: CDR1 SNHLY, CDR2 FYNNEI. The CDR3 loop spans 14 amino acids. With 6 bases removed from V and 4 bases from J, the gap between germline ends came to 16 bases. The CDR3 sequence is CASSQQTGRYEQYF. Written as DNA, the CDR3 is TGTGCCAGCAGCCAACAGACAGGGAGGTACGAGCAGTACTTC.

The chain uses TRBV6-5 and TRBJ1-4; possibly TRBD1 for D (5 bases). In germline, CDR1 is MNHEY, CDR2 SVGAGI. V shed 6 bases and J shed 0 bases, with 8 bases lying between them. The CDR3 is made up of 14 amino acids. CDR3 bases: TGTGCCAGCAGCCGGGGGGCAACTAATGAAAAACTGTTTTTT. Its translation: CASSRGATNEKLFF.

The V call is TRBV15, the J call TRBJ2-6; TRBD1 aligns across 10 bases. With 0 bases clipped from V and 0 bases from J, the junction kept 8 bases outside the gene matches. The germline gives CDR1 LNHNV, CDR2 YYDKDF (reference sequence). CDR3 size: 20 residues. The CDR3: CATSRDPGQGKISGANVLTF. As DNA, the CDR3 is TGTGCCACCAGCAGAGACCCGGGACAGGGGAAAATCTCTGGGGCCAACGTCCTGACTTTC.

V usage is TRBV2 and J usage is TRBJ1-4; D remains unclear. Germline V gives CDR1 SNHLY, CDR2 FYNNEI. This CDR3 is built from 15 residues. Deletions cut 8 bases from V and 5 bases from J, with 18 bases between. The CDR3 DNA follows: TGTGCCAGCCGCCTCGATTCCCTAGCAAATGAAAAACTGTTTTTT. Encoded protein: CASRLDSLANEKLFF.

The rearrangement links TRBV9 to TRBJ2-5; 12 bases fit TRBD2. The CDR3 consists of 18 residues. V lost 0 bases to trimming and J lost 3 bases; unmatched junction nucleotides: 9. CDR1 is SGDLS, CDR2 YYNGEE, per germline. The CDR3 is CASSVAPSGGARKETQYF. The CDR3 DNA sequence: TGTGCCAGCAGCGTAGCTCCTAGCGGGGGGGCGAGGAAAGAGACCCAGTACTTC.

The rearrangement links TRBV11-2 to TRBJ2-5; 8 bases map to TRBD2. V was clipped by 5 bases and J by 3 bases; unmatched bases: 8. The CDR3 covers 15 residues. The germline V gene has CDR1 SGHAT and CDR2 FQNNGV. Written as DNA, the CDR3 is TGTGCCAGCAGCCTCCCCGGGAGGGCCAAAGAGACCCAGTACTTC. It yields the protein CASSLPGRAKETQYF.

The J gene is TRBJ2-7, the V gene TRBV10-3; D gene ambiguous. The germline V gene encodes CDR1 ENHRY and CDR2 SYGVKD. The CDR3 is made up of 11 amino acids. Trimming removed 3 bases from V and 4 bases from J, with 4 bases in between. CDR3 residues: CAISDGYEQYF. In nucleotides, the CDR3 is TGTGCCATCAGTGACGGTTACGAGCAGTACTTC.

The chain joins TRBV5-4 to TRBJ2-1, with D possibly matching TRBD1 (5 bases). This CDR3 spans 13 amino acids. The V gene's germline CDR1 is SGHNT and CDR2 YYREEE (reference sequence). V was shortened by 2 bases and J by 3 bases, with 6 bases between the two germline ends. In DNA form, the CDR3 reads TGTGCCAGCAGCTTACAGGTCTACAATGAGCAGTTCTTC. Translation: CASSLQVYNEQFF.

The V and J genes are TRBV2 and TRBJ1-1; TRBD1 matches at 7 bases. Trimming took 5 bases from V and 5 from J; bases not matched to a gene: 8. The germline gives CDR1 SNHLY, CDR2 FYNNEI. The CDR3 length is 14 residues. The CDR3 nucleotides are TGTGCCAGCAGTCCGGATTACAGGGGAACTGAAGCTTTCTTT. Translating it yields CASSPDYRGTEAFF.

This sequence joins TRBV6-5 and TRBJ1-1, with a tentative D call TRBD1 (6 bases). The germline V and J ends were trimmed by 1 base and 0 bases, with 9 bases remaining between them. Germline values: CDR1 MNHEY, CDR2 SVGAGI. The CDR3 runs 15 residues. The CDR3 protein is CASSYWEGVNTEAFF. CDR3 nucleotide sequence: TGTGCCAGCAGTTACTGGGAGGGGGTGAACACTGAAGCTTTCTTT.

This chain connects TRBV5-1 to TRBJ2-7; weak D call: TRBD1 (6 bases). From germline, CDR1 is SGHRS and CDR2 YFSETQ. The CDR3 is made up of 14 amino acids. V was shortened by 0 bases and J by 1 base, with 8 bases between the two germline ends. The CDR3 sequence is CASSLGGQSYEQYF. DNA for the CDR3: TGCGCCAGCAGCTTGGGTGGACAGTCCTACGAGCAGTACTTC.

Regarding this clone: One junction end does not reproduce the germline sequence, and a read error may be involved. The V gene is TRBV7-8, the J gene TRBJ2-5; D unresolved. The CDR3 has 14 amino acids. Germline V gene sequence: CDR1 SGHVS, CDR2 FQNEAQ. Written as DNA, the CDR3 is TGTGCCAGCAGCCGACTCGTAAACCAGGAGACCCAGTACTTC. Protein sequence: CASSRLVNQETQYF.

V and J are TRBV2 and TRBJ1-5, with D unresolved. Looked up from germline, CDR1 is SNHLY and CDR2 is FYNNEI. The length of the CDR3 is 18 residues. V lost 3 bases and J 5 bases, leaving 23 bases between the germline ends. The CDR3 sequence: CASSESFTAGPGYQPQHF. The CDR3 DNA sequence: TGTGCCAGCAGTGAGAGTTTTACAGCAGGTCCGGGATATCAGCCCCAGCATTTT.

The chain is built from TRBV5-1 and TRBJ2-1; TRBD2 aligns across 7 bases. Trimming took 3 bases from V and 6 from J; bases not matched to a gene: 3. Germline lookup yields CDR1 SGHRS and CDR2 YFSETQ. CDR3 length: 13 residues. CDR3 DNA: TGCGCCAGCAGCTGGGGGACTACCAATGAGCAGTTCTTC. It is translated as CASSWGTTNEQFF.

The chain uses TRBV4-2 and TRBJ1-5; D unresolved. The CDR3 consists of 15 residues. The V end lost 0 bases, the J end lost 4 bases, and 10 bases lay between the germline ends. CDR1 is LGHNA, CDR2 YNFKEQ, per germline. The CDR3 DNA follows: TGTGCCAGCAGCCAAGAAGCGACCGGAAATCAGCCCCAGCATTTT. Translation gives CASSQEATGNQPQHF.

This chain uses TRBV6-1 with TRBJ1-1; D uncertain. This CDR3 is built from 14 residues. Trimming removed 6 bases from V and 0 bases from J, with 11 bases in between. Germline CDR1 is MNHNS and CDR2 is SASEGT. CDR3 amino acids: CASRSQAMNTEAFF. DNA for the CDR3: TGTGCCAGCAGGTCCCAAGCTATGAACACTGAAGCTTTCTTT.

This CDR3 is CASSLWWTGHYEQYF. For the CDR3, the DNA is TGTGCCAGCAGTTTATGGTGGACAGGGCACTACGAGCAGTACTTC. The chain is built from TRBV27 and TRBJ2-7, with 8 nucleotides matching TRBD1. Trimming cost V 1 base and J 3 bases; bases outside gene matches: 5. From germline, CDR1 is MNHEY and CDR2 SMNVEV (reference sequence). There are 15 residues in the CDR3.

This clone was counted only a few times. The chain combines TRBV6-5 with TRBJ2-1; 9 bases fit TRBD2. Trimming cost V 4 bases and J 4 bases; bases outside gene matches: 2. This CDR3 region has 14 residues. Germline assignment: CDR1 MNHEY and CDR2 SVGAGI. The CDR3 reads CASSLAGVYNEQFF. The CDR3, as DNA: TGTGCCAGCAGTTTAGCGGGGGTATACAATGAGCAGTTCTTC.

In its sample, this clone was seen once. This chain uses TRBV6-1 with TRBJ2-1; 8 bases match TRBD2. This CDR3 spans 15 amino acids. The ends lost 4 bases at V and 1 base at J; junction bases unmatched: 3. Germline CDR1 MNHNS, CDR2 SASEGT. The CDR3 DNA follows: TGTGCCAGCAGTGGGACGGGGGGGTCCTACAATGAGCAGTTCTTC. This gives the protein CASSGTGGSYNEQFF.

This clone has only one observation. The rearrangement joins TRBV6-6 to TRBJ1-1; 11 positions agree with TRBD1. Germline CDR1 is MNHNY and CDR2 is SVGAGI (reference sequence). V lost 5 bases to trimming and J lost 9 bases; unmatched junction nucleotides: 14. CDR3 size: 16 residues. The CDR3 coding sequence is TGTGCCAGCAGTAAATCCGGGACAGGGGGTGTCGGGAAAGCTTTCTTT. Translation gives CASSKSGTGGVGKAFF.